This T cell receptor (beta chain) emerged from a study of shared clonotypes between healthy human individuals (TCRdb year 2020). Regarding the complete study: Two women and a few men aged 18 to 49 years were included in the cohort. Per donor, leukapheresis produced somewhere between about 0.9 and 9 billion PBMCs. To estimate repertoire size and how much clonotypes are shared between individuals, the study performed deep sequencing of blood TCR repertoires from 4 to 6 healthy adults. For each donor, three plates each were used for CD4 naive and CD4 memory, two plates were used for CD8 naive, and one plate was used for CD8 memory. To increase sequencing depth and limit assay-specific biases, TCR repertoire library preparation and sequencing were carried out by different laboratories using diverse techniques. Overall study results and their limits: Naive subsets generally had larger estimated clonotype richness than memory subsets. Only blood was sampled, and tissue TCR repertoires likely differ from those in blood. Rarefaction of sorted-subset datasets indicated incomplete sequencing despite the large sequencing depth. Sharing across four donors was observed for around 5% of naive CD4, less than 4% of naive CD8, about 2.3% of memory CD4, and around 0.42% of memory CD8 clonotypes. Because the study included only a small number of donors, the genetic and exposure-history diversity represented was limited. Higher generation probabilities were observed for clonotypes shared by all four sorted-subset donors than for non-shared clonotypes. Based on pairwise subsampling, the degree of clonotype sharing among donors was expected to be affected by sequencing depth.

Using the deep immunoSEQ assay, multiplex PCR amplified TCR CDR3 regions from genomic DNA. Genomic DNA extracted from each cell subset was distributed evenly over all wells of several immunoSEQ 96-well plates, and each plate served as one replicate. For sorted subsets, approximately 190 ng genomic DNA, equal to about 30,000 T cell genomes, was loaded into each replicate PCR. Purified libraries were quantified with a Qubit 3.0 fluorometer, sized on a Bioanalyzer 2100, and re-quantified with the KAPA Library Quantification kit. A separate single-read 150-cycle Illumina NextSeq 550 flow cell was used to sequence each immunoSEQ 96-well plate. The authors' pipeline ran thus. Because the immunoSEQ output held only junctional sequences and lacked quality scores, the filtering could not match the filtering applied to full-length reads. Sequences were annotated with PyIR, a Python wrapper for IgBLAST v1.9, and V/J genes and CDR3 were assigned using IMGT germline references. Reads were removed for weak V/J assignments (E-value above 1e-6), missing CDR3, stop codons, out-of-frame junctions, or ambiguous translated residues. V3J clonotypes were defined as sequences sharing the same inferred V gene, J gene, and CDR3 amino acid sequence. Percentage overlap between repertoires was computed as shared unique clonotypes divided by the size of the smaller repertoire. Repertoire richness was assessed with RTK rarefaction, the Chao1 estimator, and Recon v2.1 estimates of unobserved clonotypes. For all TCRbeta clonotypes obtained by the gDNA method from a handful of donors, generation probabilities were computed with OLGA. Entries here come from immuneACCESS through TCRdb and include only in-frame sequences with V and J called. Some clones fail to appear in such tables; in the studies checked, an unresolved V gene covers under half of the shortfall, and the cause of the remainder is unknown. That table supplies the V and J calls and clone size; D and trimming were determined from the DNA. The table for this sample lists over a million clones; around 95% of them were counted only once. Clones ranked in the top ten supply about 1.2% of the sample.

To note about this clone: The antigen it binds to is not known. No clone much larger than this one lies a single base away; base qualities are absent. Other DNA sequences in the same sample also yield this CDR3.

Donors were healthy HIV-negative adults with no recently reported acute infections or vaccinations. Only Caucasian adults living in Nashville, Tennessee, USA were represented among the donors. Magnetic negative selection was used to enrich CD4+ T cells, after which naive cells were positively selected on CD45RA and the negative fraction became the memory subset. After blood collection by leukapheresis, PBMCs were isolated using Ficoll-Histopaque density gradient centrifugation and then cryopreserved in the vapor phase of liquid nitrogen. Purity and quantity of every magnetically sorted T cell population were checked by analytical flow cytometry. Genomic DNA was isolated from each sorted fraction and quantified by UV absorbance on a Nanodrop 2000c. The germline V gene supplies CDR1 MNHEY and CDR2 SVGAGI. Trimming removed 4 bases from V and 2 bases from J, leaving 10 bases between the germline ends. The CDR3 contains 14 residues, cysteine and phenylalanine counted. Only the CDR3 DNA stays, 42 bases, in frame from base 1.

The chain links TRBV6-5 with TRBJ2-3; a weak D assignment points to TRBD2 (5 bases agree). The specimen sequenced was naive CD4+ T cells sorted from blood. The label giving this sample's cell subset or site can be read as: CD45RA+ positively selected. The receptor was derived from a man aged 25-40 years in good health. The DNA reads TGTGCCAGCAGTTCCCCTGGACTCACAGATACGCAGTATTTT. This is translated as CASSSPGLTDTQYF.